This T cell receptor (beta chain) emerged from a study of blood T cell repertoires in COVID-19. Background on the study: From the United States, Italy and Spain came samples of acute and convalescent COVID-19. In each case, the material was cDNA or gDNA derived from T cells, B-cell-depleted T cells, or PBMCs.

Trimming took 2 bases from V and 7 from J, leaving 15 bases between them. CDR1 SGHNT and CDR2 YYREEE come from the germline V gene (reference sequence). The length of the CDR3 is 15 residues. Recruits, aged about 18 to 100 years, lived in about two dozen US areas. Original handling: Nucleated cell number was recorded as an estimate derived from reference gene primer amplification. TCRdb keeps only in-frame clones here, not all; method: immunoSEQ multiplex PCR. V, J and clone size were drawn from that table, and D and trimming were deduced from the DNA. The sample lists 200,000 to 250,000 clones; around 90% were seen once.

The sample was PBMCs or T cells enriched from blood (not recorded which). The chain joins TRBV5-4 to TRBJ1-4; D remains ambiguous. The receptor's source is a man aged 50-59 years who had been exposed to COVID-19. CDR3 sequence: CASSLPGPRAEKLFF. CDR3 DNA sequence: TGTGCCAGCAGCTTACCTGGGCCGCGAGCTGAAAAACTGTTTTTT.